Each of the 12 T cell receptor beta chains below was sequenced from the same sample in a study of blood T cell repertoires in COVID-19 (dated by TCRdb to the early 2020s). Libraries were made using the immunoSEQ multiplex PCR assay. Entries here come from immuneACCESS through TCRdb and include only in-frame sequences with V and J called. Some clones fail to appear in such tables; in the studies checked, an unresolved V gene covers under half of the shortfall, and the cause of the remainder is unknown. This sample has some 200,000 clones in its table, and roughly 90% of those were observed once. Around 2% of the sample comes from the top ten. Sequencing used PBMCs or T cells enriched from blood (not recorded which). Every receptor here comes from a woman in her 30s who had recovered from COVID-19.

The rearrangement links TRBV2 to TRBJ2-3; D perhaps matches TRBD2 (6 bases). The V and J ends lost 3 bases and 3 bases respectively, with 19 bases between them. The germline V gene encodes CDR1 SNHLY and CDR2 FYNNEI. The CDR3 has 17 amino acids. CDR3 in DNA: TGTGCCAGCAGTGAGGATAGGAGGACACTAGCAACAGATACGCAGTATTTT. Translating it yields CASSEDRRTLATDTQYF.

V gene TRBV11-2 combines with J gene TRBJ2-7, with 7 bases lining up with TRBD1. This CDR3 contains 15 residues. Per germline, CDR1 SGHAT and CDR2 FQNNGV. With V trimmed by 2 bases and J by 3 bases, 7 bases remained unmatched. The CDR3 is CASSLSPGQFYEQYF. In nucleotides, the CDR3 is TGTGCCAGCAGCTTATCCCCGGGACAGTTCTACGAGCAGTACTTC.

The rearrangement joins TRBV6-2 or TRBV6-3 to TRBJ2-7; 7 bases fit TRBD2. The CDR3 is 17 amino acids. Trimming removed 0 bases from V and 3 bases from J; junction bases left unmatched: 11. CDR1 is MNHEY and CDR2 is SVGEGT in the germline V gene. The CDR3 nucleotides are TGTGCCAGCAGTTACTCTCCGGGAGGCGGAGGGAACTACGAGCAGTACTTC. It codes for CASSYSPGGGGNYEQYF.

CDR3 protein: CASSYVRASGRGNQETQYF. CDR3 nucleotides: TGTGCCAGCAGTTACGTACGGGCTAGCGGGAGGGGAAACCAAGAGACCCAGTACTTC. The chain couples TRBV6-2 or TRBV6-3 to TRBJ2-5, with 12 bases identical to TRBD2. Losses at the gene ends were 2 bases for V and 0 bases for J; bases not matched to a gene: 10. Germline CDR1 is MNHEY and CDR2 is SVGEGT. CDR3 length equals 19 residues.

The rearrangement links TRBV5-1 to TRBJ1-1, with 7 nucleotides matching TRBD1. The CDR3 is 14 amino acids. The junction had 7 bases not matched to a gene; V was cut back by 4 bases and J by 4 bases. Germline V gene lookup returns CDR1 SGHRS and CDR2 YFSETQ. CDR3 DNA sequence: TGCGCCAGCAGCACCGGACAGGCGGGCACTGAAGCTTTCTTT. As protein: CASSTGQAGTEAFF.

The CDR3 region has the DNA TGTGCCAGTATGGCGGGCGGGGAGCTGTTTTTT. It translates to CASMAGGELFF. J is TRBJ2-2 and V is TRBV12-3 or TRBV12-4; D possibly corresponds to TRBD2 (5 bases). V dropped 9 bases and J dropped 7 bases, with 9 bases sitting between them. The CDR3 runs to 11 residues.

The chain uses TRBV12-3 or TRBV12-4 and TRBJ1-4; D may be TRBD1 (5 bases). The CDR3 has 11 residues. V was trimmed by 3 bases and J by 12 bases, leaving 8 bases between them. DNA for the CDR3: TGTGCCAGCAGTTTGTGGGGGGAACTGTTTTTT. This codes for CASSLWGELFF.

The CDR3 reads CASSEHSSGNTIYF. The CDR3 nucleotides are TGTGCCAGCAGTGAACACAGCTCTGGAAACACCATATATTTT. The rearrangement uses TRBV6-1 and TRBJ1-3; D is undetermined. Germline V gene data show CDR1 as MNHNS and CDR2 as SASEGT. This CDR3 region has 14 residues. Trimming removed 2 bases from V and 0 bases from J, with 5 bases in between.

The J gene is TRBJ2-1, the V gene TRBV5-5, with 11 bases that match TRBD2. This CDR3 has 18 amino acids. Germline CDR1 is SGHKS and CDR2 is YYEKEE (reference sequence). V shed 4 bases and J 9 bases; nucleotides not matched to a gene: 18. As DNA, the CDR3 is TGTGCCAGCAGCCCGCGGTCGCAAACTAGCGGGAGACGAAGTGAGCAGTTCTTC. Its translation is CASSPRSQTSGRRSEQFF.

The V gene is TRBV5-1, the J gene TRBJ2-3; 12 positions match TRBD2. Germline values: CDR1 SGHRS, CDR2 YFSETQ. J was trimmed by 2 bases and V by 3 bases; bases with no gene match: 7. The CDR3 extends over 17 amino acids. DNA of the CDR3: TGCGCCAGCAGCTCTCGCCGGACTAGCGGGACCACAGATACGCAGTATTTT. Its translation is CASSSRRTSGTTDTQYF.

This clone was seen only a few times. The chain recombines TRBV9 with TRBJ1-2, with D unclear. Germline V lookup: CDR1 SGDLS, CDR2 YYNGEE. V dropped 5 bases and J dropped 6 bases, with 14 bases sitting between them. The length of the CDR3 is 13 residues. The DNA of the CDR3 is TGTGCCAGCAGGGACGCGGAGGGAAATGGCTACACCTTC. Its translation: CASRDAEGNGYTF.

This chain uses TRBV27 with TRBJ1-2; 7 positions match TRBD1. V shed 6 bases and J 4 bases; nucleotides not matched to a gene: 11. The germline V gene encodes CDR1 MNHEY and CDR2 SMNVEV (reference sequence). The CDR3 has 15 amino acids. CDR3 protein: CASSPRQGVGYGYTF. The CDR3 nucleotides are TGTGCCAGCAGCCCAAGACAGGGTGTCGGCTATGGCTACACCTTC.